The clone carrying this TCR beta chain was counted between two and nine times. The data stem from a study of cytomegalovirus exposure and HLA in healthy donors. Researchers ran the PCR with 60 Vbeta and 13 Jbeta primers. Sequencing was performed with immunoSEQ multiplex PCR; in TCRdb, only in-frame clones are kept and a portion is missing. The sample records about 120,000 clones, around 66% being singletons. CDR1 and CDR2 from the germline V gene are SGHDT and YYEEEE. The CDR3 length is 19 residues. V dropped 3 bases and J dropped 0; count of bases not matched to a gene: 11. The origin of this receptor is a man aged 18 to 29 in good health and CMV-seronegative. The chain links TRBV5-6 to TRBJ2-6; 8 bases fit TRBD1. Sequencing was performed on PBMCs. The DNA for the CDR3 is TGTGCCAGCAGCTCAATATCGGGACAGGCATCCTCTGGGGCCAACGTCCTGACTTTC. It is translated as CASSSISGQASSGANVLTF.